Below are 18 T cell receptor beta chains sequenced from a single sample in a study of early T cells in non-severe SARS-CoV-2 infection. TCRdb re-analysed the 5' RACE reads in MiXCR, keeping a single row per CDR3 protein. The data hold around 57,000 distinct CDR3 sequences, with 5.5% to 7% observed a single time. The specimen was whole blood, collected at baseline. All receptors derive from an adult who was a healthcare worker with PCR-confirmed SARS-CoV-2 infection or an uninfected control (not recorded which).

This clonotype was seen ten or more times. V and J are TRBV5-5 and TRBJ2-1; TRBD1 matches 8 bases. CDR3 size: 15 residues. Unmatched junction bases numbered 6, after V lost 4 bases and J lost 3 bases. From germline, CDR1 is SGHKS and CDR2 YYEKEE (reference sequence). As DNA, the CDR3 is TGTGCCAGCAGCCTCGCAGGGGGCGACTACAATGAGCAGTTCTTC. Translation: CASSLAGGDYNEQFF.

The V call is TRBV15, the J call TRBJ2-3, with TRBD1 matching over 8 bases. Germline V gene data show CDR1 as LNHNV and CDR2 as YYDKDF (reference sequence). V trimming: 5 bases; J trimming: 0 bases; junction bases outside the gene matches: 4. This CDR3 is 15 amino acids long. For the CDR3, the DNA is TGTGCCACCAGCCCTGGACAGGGTAGCACAGATACGCAGTATTTT. It yields the protein CATSPGQGSTDTQYF.

This clonotype has just a few counts. This chain joins TRBV7-9 and TRBJ1-1; 7 bases agree with TRBD1. The germline V gene encodes CDR1 SEHNR and CDR2 FQNEAQ (reference sequence). The CDR3 is made up of 14 amino acids. V was clipped by 1 base and J by 10 bases; unmatched bases: 9. The CDR3 DNA follows: TGTGCCAGCAGCTTAGGGGCCCAGGGGGTTGCAGCTTTCTTT. It codes for CASSLGAQGVAAFF.

The chain joins TRBV7-9 to TRBJ2-5; D is perhaps TRBD2 (5 bases). This CDR3 contains 14 residues. Germline V gene lookup returns CDR1 SEHNR and CDR2 FQNEAQ (reference sequence). The V end was cut by 1 base, the J end by 3 bases, with 9 bases between. CDR3 bases: TGTGCCAGCAGCTTAGACAACGGGAAAGAGACCCAGTACTTC. It yields the protein CASSLDNGKETQYF.

This clonotype has more than one count but fewer than ten. CDR3 coding DNA: TGTGCCAGCAGCCTTAGCGGGAGGGCCGGTGCAGATACGCAGTATTTT. Its protein product is CASSLSGRAGADTQYF. V usage is TRBV5-4 and J usage is TRBJ2-3; the match to TRBD2 covers 11 bases. The CDR3 extends over 16 amino acids. Germline V lookup: CDR1 SGHNT, CDR2 YYREEE (reference sequence). V lost 4 bases, J lost 4 bases, and 8 bases stayed unmatched.

This clonotype was found a few times. The chain joins TRBV20-1 to TRBJ1-3; D remains ambiguous. The CDR3 extends over 14 amino acids. Germline CDR1 reads DFQATT; CDR2 reads SNEGSKA (reference sequence). The V gene lost 1 base and the J gene lost 0 bases, with 7 bases spanning the gap. For the CDR3, the DNA is TGCAGTGCTAGAGGGCCCGTCTCTGGAAACACCATATATTTT. Amino acid sequence: CSARGPVSGNTIYF.

This clonotype came up many times. This chain connects TRBV5-6 to TRBJ1-2, with 8 nucleotides matching TRBD1. The germline V gene encodes CDR1 SGHDT and CDR2 YYEEEE. The V gene end was trimmed by 4 bases and the J gene end by 3 bases; junction bases not matched to a gene: 8. This CDR3 comprises 15 residues. The CDR3, as DNA: TGTGCCAGCAGCGATCCCCCACAGGGGGACTATGGCTACACCTTC. Its protein product is CASSDPPQGDYGYTF.

Only a few counts were recorded for this clonotype. J is TRBJ2-1 and V is TRBV2; D may correspond to TRBD1 or TRBD2 (5 bases each). Germline-derived CDR1 and CDR2 are SNHLY and FYNNEI. Trimming stripped 7 bases from V and 11 bases from J, with 18 bases between. The CDR3 loop spans 13 amino acids. The chain's CDR3 is CASKRDATMKQFF. CDR3 DNA: TGTGCCAGCAAAAGGGACGCTACAATGAAGCAGTTCTTC.

The chain uses TRBV15 and TRBJ2-7; maybe TRBD2 (5 bases). Trimming took 0 bases from V and 3 from J, leaving 9 bases between them. Germline CDR1 and CDR2: LNHNV and YYDKDF (reference sequence). The CDR3 is 14 amino acids. The CDR3 protein is CATSRDSGNYEQYF. CDR3 nucleotide sequence: TGTGCCACCAGCAGAGATTCGGGGAACTACGAGCAGTACTTC.

This clonotype was detected many times. The rearrangement uses TRBV7-4 and TRBJ1-3; 7 nucleotides agree with TRBD1. The CDR3 has 14 residues. Germline V gives CDR1 SGHVT, CDR2 SQSDAQ. Trimming at V came to 5 bases and at J to 2 bases, leaving 3 bases not matched to a gene. The CDR3 nucleotides are TGTGCCAGCAGCGACGGGACAGCTGGAAACACCATATATTTT. Its protein is CASSDGTAGNTIYF.

The table lists this clonotype with many counts. The gene calls are TRBV29-1 and TRBJ2-3; maybe TRBD2 (5 bases). Trimming removed 3 bases at V and 5 bases at J, with 12 bases between. Looked up from germline, CDR1 is SQVTM and CDR2 is ANQGSEA. CDR3 length equals 13 residues. The CDR3 DNA reads as TGCAGCGTTGACTTGGTGGGAGTAGATACGCAGTATTTT. This gives the protein CSVDLVGVDTQYF.

This clonotype was recorded at least ten times. The chain links TRBV12-3 or TRBV12-4 to TRBJ2-7, with TRBD1 matching 7 bases. V lost 7 bases to trimming and J lost 2 bases; unmatched junction nucleotides: 8. The CDR3 consists of 14 residues. CDR3 region: CASTLGTAAYEQYF. In DNA form, the CDR3 reads TGTGCCAGCACCTTGGGGACAGCCGCCTACGAGCAGTACTTC.

This chain joins TRBV20-1 and TRBJ1-1, with D perhaps TRBD1 (6 bases). The CDR3 is made up of 14 amino acids. Looked up from germline, CDR1 is DFQATT and CDR2 is SNEGSKA (reference sequence). Trimming left V 1 base short and J 0 bases short, with 9 bases between. This CDR3 reads CSARGGQMNTEAFF. CDR3 DNA sequence: TGCAGTGCTAGAGGGGGGCAGATGAACACTGAAGCTTTCTTT.

This clonotype was seen repeatedly, ten times or more. This rearrangement joins TRBV20-1 to TRBJ2-1; 10 nucleotides line up with TRBD2. V lost 0 bases to trimming and J lost 5 bases; unmatched junction nucleotides: 13. The CDR3 totals 18 residues. CDR1 DFQATT and CDR2 SNEGSKA come from the germline V gene (reference sequence). The CDR3 spells CSARDTPAGGQGDNEQFF. CDR3 nucleotides: TGCAGTGCTAGAGATACCCCAGCGGGAGGGCAGGGGGACAATGAGCAGTTCTTC.

The chain employs TRBV2 and TRBJ1-1, with 7 bases that match TRBD1. V lost 3 bases to trimming and J lost 7 bases; unmatched junction nucleotides: 5. CDR3 size: 13 residues. Germline V gene sequence: CDR1 SNHLY, CDR2 FYNNEI. The CDR3, as DNA: TGTGCCAGCAGTGACGGGACAGTGCTTGAAGCTTTCTTT. Translated, it gives CASSDGTVLEAFF.

The rearrangement joins TRBV28 to TRBJ2-7; D perhaps matches TRBD2 (5 bases). The CDR3 runs to 11 residues. The V end lost 10 bases, the J end lost 3 bases, and 10 bases lay between the germline ends. The germline V gene encodes CDR1 MDHEN and CDR2 SYDVKM. The CDR3 coding sequence is TGTGCCACCGTGGGGAGCTACGAGCAGTACTTC. It yields the protein CATVGSYEQYF. The complete variable domain, with remaining parts taken from reference TRBV28 and TRBJ2-7, reads DVKVTQSSRYLVKRTGEKVFLECVQDMDHENMFWYRQDPGLGLRLIYFSYDVKMKEKGDIPEGYSVSREKKERFSLILESASTNQTSMYLCATVGSYEQYFGPGTRLTVT.

At least ten counts were recorded for this clonotype. The chain links TRBV20-1 to TRBJ1-4; no clear D. Trimming removed 4 bases at V and 0 bases at J, with 12 bases between. The CDR3 extends over 15 amino acids. CDR1 and CDR2 from the germline V gene are DFQATT and SNEGSKA (reference sequence). CDR3 region: CSAKVFTATNEKLFF. CDR3 nucleotides: TGCAGTGCTAAGGTGTTCACAGCAACTAATGAAAAACTGTTTTTT.

V and J are TRBV28 and TRBJ2-7, with 8 bases that match TRBD1. This CDR3 comprises 16 residues. V was clipped by 4 bases and J by 1 base; unmatched bases: 9. Looked up from germline, CDR1 is MDHEN and CDR2 is SYDVKM. CDR3 sequence reads: CASSSPRTGKSYEQYF. The CDR3 nucleotides read TGTGCCAGCAGTTCCCCTCGGACAGGGAAGTCCTACGAGCAGTACTTC.